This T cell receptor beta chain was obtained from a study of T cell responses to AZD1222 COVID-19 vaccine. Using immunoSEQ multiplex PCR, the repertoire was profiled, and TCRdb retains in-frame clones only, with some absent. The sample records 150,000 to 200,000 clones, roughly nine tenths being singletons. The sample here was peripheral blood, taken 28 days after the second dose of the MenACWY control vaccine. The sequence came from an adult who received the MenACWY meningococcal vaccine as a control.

This chain's CDR3 is CASSPGGAGQPQHF. CDR3 nucleotide sequence: TGTGCCAGCAGTCCAGGGGGGGCAGGTCAGCCCCAGCATTTT. The rearrangement links TRBV6-4 to TRBJ1-5, with 7 bases that match TRBD1. The CDR3 has 14 amino acids. J gave up 6 bases and V 5 bases, and 7 bases lay outside the gene matches. Germline V gene data show CDR1 as MRHNA and CDR2 as SNTAGT.